This TCR beta chain was sequenced during a study of blood T cell repertoires in COVID-19. Here immunoSEQ multiplex PCR was the method, and the copy in TCRdb shows in-frame clones only, minus some. The repertoire holds hundreds of thousands of clones, with about 90% as singletons. V lost 4 bases and J lost 6; bases outside the gene matches: 7. This CDR3 is built from 15 residues. Germline V gene sequence: CDR1 LNHDA, CDR2 SQIVND (reference sequence). Sequenced material: PBMCs or T cells enriched from blood (not recorded which). The chain has TRBV19 and TRBJ2-2; 8 positions match TRBD2. The sequence came from a woman aged 25 to 45 who had recovered from COVID-19. The CDR3 spells CASSNSGGPAGELFF. CDR3 DNA sequence: TGTGCCAGTAGTAATTCGGGAGGGCCCGCCGGGGAGCTGTTTTTT.